Listed below are T cell receptor beta chains from one sample, sequenced in a study of control samples from healthy donors and cancer patients. Data came from immunoSEQ multiplex PCR; TCRdb stores just in-frame clones and leaves some out. The sample records 78,000 or so clones, roughly 87% being singletons. Sequencing was performed on blood. The source is a woman aged 45-59 years in good health. Each CDR3 is given with its conserved first and last residue. Fields, in order: D gene, V gene, J gene, clone size, CDR3 DNA, CDR3 protein. D genes are given only for firm matches. Clone size is shown for a subset of rows, as once, few, many or a class of expanded clone.

TRBD1	TRBV3-1/TRBV3-2	TRBJ2-7	-	TGTGCCAGCAGCCAAGTCCGGGACAGGGTCTACGAGCAGTACTTC	CASSQVRDRVYEQYF
-	TRBV4-1	TRBJ2-3	-	TGCGCCAGCAGCCATCAAAGGGTGGATACGCAGTATTTT	CASSHQRVDTQYF
TRBD1	TRBV19	TRBJ1-5	-	TGTGCCAGTAGTGTCCCCCCCAGACAGGGACGGAATCAGCCCCAGCATTTT	CASSVPPRQGRNQPQHF
-	TRBV18	TRBJ2-5	-	TGTGCCAGCTCACACCCTATACATTGGCAGACCCAGTACTTC	CASSHPIHWQTQYF
-	TRBV3-1/TRBV3-2	TRBJ2-3	once	TGTGCCAGCGGAAAGGATCCCCGAGGCACAGATACGCAGTATTTT	CASGKDPRGTDTQYF
-	TRBV7-8	TRBJ1-6	-	TGTGCCAGCAGCTTAGAGGACATGGAACCCCTCCACTTT	CASSLEDMEPLHF
-	TRBV14	TRBJ2-1	-	TGTGCCAGCAGCCCAACACGGAATCCATACAATGAGCAGTTCTTC	CASSPTRNPYNEQFF
TRBD1	TRBV28	TRBJ1-2	-	TGTGCCAGCAGTTTGACAGGGGAGACCTATGGCTACACCTTC	CASSLTGETYGYTF
-	TRBV3-1/TRBV3-2	TRBJ1-3	-	TGTGCCAGCAGCCAATCTCTAAGAAGGACGGTCGGCTCTGGAAACACCATATATTTT	CASSQSLRRTVGSGNTIYF
-	TRBV5-1	TRBJ2-5	-	TGCGCCAGCAGCTTGGTGAAAGAGACCCAGTACTTC	CASSLVKETQYF
TRBD1	TRBV27	TRBJ1-5	-	TGTGCCAGCAGGCGAGGACAGGGTCGACAGCCCCAGCATTTT	CASRRGQGRQPQHF
-	TRBV5-1	TRBJ2-5	-	TGCGCCAGCAGTGTATTGGGGGGCGGCCAAGAGACCCAGTACTTC	CASSVLGGGQETQYF
TRBD2	TRBV24-1	TRBJ2-1	-	TGTGCCACCAGTGATTTTGGCGGGAGGGGTTACAATGAGCAGTTCTTC	CATSDFGGRGYNEQFF
-	TRBV6-2/TRBV6-3	TRBJ2-7	-	TGTGCCAGCAGCCAGATTAGCGAGCAGTACTTC	CASSQISEQYF
TRBD2	TRBV2	TRBJ2-1	once	TGTGCCAGCAGTTGGACTAGCGGAGGCTTCTACAATGAGCAGTTCTTC	CASSWTSGGFYNEQFF
TRBD1	TRBV27	TRBJ1-2	-	TGTGCCAGCAGTTTGTTGGGACAGAGAGATGGCTACACCTTC	CASSLLGQRDGYTF
TRBD1	TRBV6-5	TRBJ1-5	-	TGTGCCAGCACCCCGACAGGGGTAAGCAATCAGCCCCAGCATTTT	CASTPTGVSNQPQHF
-	TRBV6-5	TRBJ1-1	-	TGTGCCAGCAGTTACTCGATGTCGGGGTTGAACACTGAAGCTTTCTTT	CASSYSMSGLNTEAFF
TRBD2	TRBV5-1	TRBJ2-3	-	TGCGCCAGCAGCTTGGCCCTTCTAGCGGGGAGCACAGATACGCAGTATTTT	CASSLALLAGSTDTQYF
TRBD1	TRBV18	TRBJ1-4	-	TGTGCCAGCTCACCGACGACAGGGGATGAAAAACTGTTTTTT	CASSPTTGDEKLFF
TRBD1	TRBV9	TRBJ2-7	-	TGTGCCAGCAGCGTAGGACAGGGAATTGGCGAGCAGTACTTC	CASSVGQGIGEQYF
-	TRBV5-8	TRBJ1-2	-	TGTGCCAGCAGCTTGGCCGGAACAACAGCCTATGGCTACACCTTC	CASSLAGTTAYGYTF
TRBD2	TRBV6-2/TRBV6-3	TRBJ2-3	-	TGTGCCAGCAGTCGGACTAGCGGGAGTGAGGCAGATACGCAGTATTTT	CASSRTSGSEADTQYF
TRBD2	TRBV3-1/TRBV3-2	TRBJ2-1	-	TGTGCCAGCAGTTCCTATAGCGGGAGCTCCTACAATGAGCAGTTCTTC	CASSSYSGSSYNEQFF
-	TRBV7-9	TRBJ2-7	-	TGTGCCAGCAGCTCGGGACGGTACCACGAGCAGTACTTC	CASSSGRYHEQYF
TRBD1	TRBV6-5	TRBJ1-6	-	TGTGCCAGCAGAATTTACAGGGGGTCCAATTCACCCCTCCACTTT	CASRIYRGSNSPLHF
-	TRBV9	TRBJ2-7	-	TGTGCCAGCAGCCCCCTTGGCCAAGTCTACGAGCAGTACTTC	CASSPLGQVYEQYF
-	TRBV5-4	TRBJ2-1	-	TGTGCCAGCAGCTCCGGTGGGGCCGGGACACAGGAGCAGTTCTTC	CASSSGGAGTQEQFF
-	TRBV11-1	TRBJ2-3	-	TGTGCCAGCAAAGGGCCCACGGTCACAGATACGCAGTATTTT	CASKGPTVTDTQYF
TRBD2	TRBV19	TRBJ2-7	-	TGTGCCAGTAGCAGACTAGCGGGAGACTACGAGCAGTACTTC	CASSRLAGDYEQYF
-	TRBV6-5	TRBJ2-6	once	TGTGCCAGCAGTTATTATAGTGGGGCCAACGTCCTGACTTTC	CASSYYSGANVLTF
-	TRBV28	TRBJ2-1	once	TGTGCCAGCCGAGGGGGGGGCCTTGGTGAGCAGTTCTTC	CASRGGGLGEQFF
-	TRBV28	TRBJ2-5	-	TGTGCCAGCAGTTTCCCGGTAGCTCCAGAGACCCAGTACTTC	CASSFPVAPETQYF
TRBD1	TRBV4-1	TRBJ1-5	-	TGCGCCAGCAGCCAAGCCGCCGGGACAGGGAAAAAGGAAGGCAATCAGCCCCAGCATTTT	CASSQAAGTGKKEGNQPQHF
TRBD2	TRBV19	TRBJ2-7	-	TGTGCCAGTAGTCAAGGGACTAGCTCCTACGAGCAGTACTTC	CASSQGTSSYEQYF
TRBD1	TRBV30	TRBJ2-1	-	TGTGCCTGGAGGATACCGGGACAGTTCAATGAGCAGTTCTTC	CAWRIPGQFNEQFF
-	TRBV4-2	TRBJ1-2	once	TGTGCCAGCAGCCAAGAAGAGGGGGTGAGGTATGGCTACACCTTC	CASSQEEGVRYGYTF
TRBD2	TRBV15	TRBJ2-7	-	TGTGCCACCAGCAGAGATGTTCTAGCGGGAGGGCCCTACGAGCAGTACTTC	CATSRDVLAGGPYEQYF
-	TRBV6-6	TRBJ1-1	-	TGTGCCAGCAGGTCCCCTTCTCCACTGAGCACTGAAGCTTTCTTT	CASRSPSPLSTEAFF
-	TRBV6-5	TRBJ1-4	few	TGTGCCAGCAGTTCCAGACAGGTTCAAGAAAAACTGTTTTTT	CASSSRQVQEKLFF
TRBD2	TRBV5-4	TRBJ2-3	-	TGTGCCAGCAGCTTGGATTTCGGCGGGAGGGACACAGATACGCAGTATTTT	CASSLDFGGRDTDTQYF
TRBD2	TRBV2	TRBJ2-5	-	TGTGCCAGCAGCGACCGAGGACTAGCTCAAGAGACCCAGTACTTC	CASSDRGLAQETQYF
-	TRBV5-1	TRBJ1-4	once	TGCGCCAGCAGCCCGGACGGATCTGAAAAACTGTTTTTT	CASSPDGSEKLFF
TRBD1	TRBV7-9	TRBJ1-1	-	TGTGCCAGCAGCCCAAACCCTAGGACAGGGAGTTTTGCTGAAGCTTTCTTT	CASSPNPRTGSFAEAFF
TRBD1	TRBV18	TRBJ2-6	-	TGTGCCAGCTCACCACAGCTACAGGGGGTCTCTGGGGCCAACGTCCTGACTTTC	CASSPQLQGVSGANVLTF
-	TRBV7-6	TRBJ2-3	-	TGTGCCAGCAGCCAGACGGCAGATACGCAGTATTTT	CASSQTADTQYF
-	TRBV6-5	TRBJ2-7	-	TGTGCCAGCGGGATGGGCGCCGAGCAGTACTTC	CASGMGAEQYF
-	TRBV29-1	TRBJ1-1	-	TGCAGCGTTGTTTGGGACCACACTGAAGCTTTCTTT	CSVVWDHTEAFF
-	TRBV20-1	TRBJ2-7	few	TGCAGTGCTAGTACCGGACCAACCAAGTCCTACGAGCAGTACTTC	CSASTGPTKSYEQYF
-	TRBV30	TRBJ2-7	-	TGTGCCTGGAGTGGCGAGGGGCCAGGGATCCCCTACGAGCAGTACTTC	CAWSGEGPGIPYEQYF
-	TRBV4-1	TRBJ2-3	-	TGCGCCAGCAGCCAATTTACAGTGACGGCGTTGCAGTATTTT	CASSQFTVTALQYF
TRBD1	TRBV5-8	TRBJ1-4	-	TGTGCCAGCAGCCTACAGGGGGATCGAGAAAAACTGTTTTTT	CASSLQGDREKLFF
-	TRBV6-1	TRBJ1-5	-	TGTGCCAGCAGTGAAGCCCAAGCGGCGGGGGCTAGTAATCAGCCCCAGCATTTT	CASSEAQAAGASNQPQHF
TRBD2	TRBV12-5	TRBJ2-2	once	TGTGCTAGTGGTTTGGGGGGACTAGCGGGAGCCGGGGAGCTGTTTTTT	CASGLGGLAGAGELFF
-	TRBV7-8	TRBJ2-3	once	TGTGCCAGCAGACCAGGCCGAAACCCGACAGATACGCAGTATTTT	CASRPGRNPTDTQYF
-	TRBV29-1	TRBJ2-1	few	TGCAGCGTTGAAGATGGACTCAATGAGCAGTTCTTC	CSVEDGLNEQFF
-	TRBV30	TRBJ2-3	-	TGTGCCTGGAGACTCTGGGGTAGCACAGATACGCAGTATTTT	CAWRLWGSTDTQYF